The T cell receptor (beta chain) described here comes from a study of tumor-infiltrating lymphocytes in primary liver carcinoma. With a constant-region primer, TCR beta cDNA was made from approximately 520 ng of total RNA. Three-round nested multiplex PCR performed with slightly modified ARM-PCR produced the TCR beta libraries. TCRdb re-called the multiplex PCR reads with MiXCR, one entry per CDR3 protein. This sample has about 30,000 distinct CDR3 sequences; less than 75% occur once, and the top ten carry under 40%. This clonotype was recorded once. At one boundary the junction diverges from the germline segment, which might be a read error. Extraction of RNA together with DNA used about 18-31 mg of unsorted bulk tissue. This clonotype was sampled from a woman in her twenties or thirties with primary liver carcinoma and hepatitis B virus infection. The sequenced sample was liver tumor tissue from sampling region 3. The sample's subset: tumor region T3, left-lateral pole.

The CDR3 reads CDSSHRYEQFF. Here the CDR3 DNA reads TGTGACAGCAGCCATAGATATGAGCAGTTCTTC. The V and J genes are TRBV4-2 and TRBJ2-1; D is undetermined. CDR1 is LGHNA and CDR2 is YNFKEQ in the germline V gene. The CDR3 sequence is 11 residues long.